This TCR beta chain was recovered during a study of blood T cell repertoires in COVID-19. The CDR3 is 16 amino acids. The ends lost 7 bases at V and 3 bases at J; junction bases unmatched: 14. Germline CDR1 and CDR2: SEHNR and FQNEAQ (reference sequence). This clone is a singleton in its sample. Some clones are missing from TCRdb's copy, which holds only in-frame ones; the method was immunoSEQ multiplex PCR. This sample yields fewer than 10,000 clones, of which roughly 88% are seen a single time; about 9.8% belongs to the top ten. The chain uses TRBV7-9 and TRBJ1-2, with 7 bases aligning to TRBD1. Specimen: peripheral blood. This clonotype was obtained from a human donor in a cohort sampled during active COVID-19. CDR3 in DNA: TGTGCCAGCACCACTTGGCCACGACAGGGAGACTATGGCTACACCTTC. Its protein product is CASTTWPRQGDYGYTF.